These T cell receptor beta chains were read from a single sample in a study of CXCR3-negative and CXCR3-positive naive CD8 T cells. TCRdb re-analyzed the 5' RACE reads; it lists each CDR3 protein once, without DNA. The record lists 84,000 or so distinct CDR3 sequences, of which the ten most abundant hold around 1.6%. The sample taken for sequencing was naive CXCR3- CD8+ T cells from blood. Receptor source: a human donor in good health. Some clones in this sample may be carry-over from other donors' samples. Each CDR3 is given with its conserved first and last residue. The order of the fields is CDR3 length, V gene, J gene, CDR3 protein.

CDR3 length: 15
V gene: TRBV12-3/TRBV12-4
J gene: TRBJ2-2
CDR3 protein: CASSFDRGITGELFF

CDR3 length: 12
V gene: TRBV12-3/TRBV12-4
J gene: TRBJ2-1
CDR3 protein: CASSFQPNEQFF

CDR3 length: 16
V gene: TRBV28
J gene: TRBJ2-1
CDR3 protein: CASRLGAGATYNEQFF

CDR3 length: 12
V gene: TRBV29-1
J gene: TRBJ2-2
CDR3 protein: CSVRPETGELFF

CDR3 length: 14
V gene: TRBV2
J gene: TRBJ1-1
CDR3 protein: CASSEEGLNTEAFF

CDR3 length: 14
V gene: TRBV7-9
J gene: TRBJ1-2
CDR3 protein: CASSLQGLHYGYTF

CDR3 length: 16
V gene: TRBV29-1
J gene: TRBJ2-7
CDR3 protein: CSVEFGRAGYSYEQYF

CDR3 length: 14
V gene: TRBV4-1
J gene: TRBJ2-7
CDR3 protein: CASSQAGEGYEQYF

CDR3 length: 13
V gene: TRBV29-1
J gene: TRBJ2-7
CDR3 protein: CSVEGQGVGEQYF

CDR3 length: 16
V gene: TRBV7-9
J gene: TRBJ2-2
CDR3 protein: CASTLSGETNTGELFF

CDR3 length: 15
V gene: TRBV12-3/TRBV12-4
J gene: TRBJ2-1
CDR3 protein: CASSQSGRQYNEQFF

CDR3 length: 12
V gene: TRBV9
J gene: TRBJ1-1
CDR3 protein: CASSGRDTEAFF

CDR3 length: 16
V gene: TRBV9
J gene: TRBJ2-2
CDR3 protein: CASSVALDSGTGELFF

CDR3 length: 17
V gene: TRBV7-2
J gene: TRBJ2-1
CDR3 protein: CASSLMARGNSYNEQFF

CDR3 length: 15
V gene: TRBV12-3/TRBV12-4
J gene: TRBJ2-1
CDR3 protein: CASSLGRDSYNEQFF

CDR3 length: 15
V gene: TRBV12-3/TRBV12-4
J gene: TRBJ2-1
CDR3 protein: CASSSSLTGLDEQFF

CDR3 length: 17
V gene: TRBV14
J gene: TRBJ2-5
CDR3 protein: CASSQDGFDAWGETQYF

CDR3 length: 14
V gene: TRBV6-5
J gene: TRBJ1-2
CDR3 protein: CASSPGTGVYGYTF

CDR3 length: 16
V gene: TRBV7-8
J gene: TRBJ2-3
CDR3 protein: CASSRGGGEITDTQYF

CDR3 length: 16
V gene: TRBV4-1
J gene: TRBJ2-2
CDR3 protein: CASSPLAPANTGELFF

CDR3 length: 16
V gene: TRBV2
J gene: TRBJ2-3
CDR3 protein: CASTPSDYLSTDTQYF

CDR3 length: 14
V gene: TRBV27
J gene: TRBJ2-7
CDR3 protein: CASSWDRDHYEQYF

CDR3 length: 15
V gene: TRBV2
J gene: TRBJ2-1
CDR3 protein: CASTPGAFSYNEQFF

CDR3 length: 11
V gene: TRBV5-4
J gene: TRBJ2-5
CDR3 protein: CAPGQQETQYF

CDR3 length: 15
V gene: TRBV5-1
J gene: TRBJ2-7
CDR3 protein: CASSLKWGQTGEQYF

CDR3 length: 11
V gene: TRBV29-1
J gene: TRBJ2-1
CDR3 protein: CSVERGNEQFF

CDR3 length: 14
V gene: TRBV15
J gene: TRBJ2-1
CDR3 protein: CATSSRWPDNEQFF

CDR3 length: 14
V gene: TRBV20-1
J gene: TRBJ2-5
CDR3 protein: CSAIPIPDQETQYF

CDR3 length: 16
V gene: TRBV20-1
J gene: TRBJ1-2
CDR3 protein: CSARDYRVPSNYGYTF

CDR3 length: 13
V gene: TRBV6-5
J gene: TRBJ1-1
CDR3 protein: CASSYSEAGQAFF

CDR3 length: 18
V gene: TRBV18
J gene: TRBJ2-5
CDR3 protein: CASSHRTIATVVEETQYF

CDR3 length: 19
V gene: TRBV7-9
J gene: TRBJ2-5
CDR3 protein: CASSYYSRTGYFPQETQYF

CDR3 length: 11
V gene: TRBV19
J gene: TRBJ1-1
CDR3 protein: CASITGTEAFF

CDR3 length: 14
V gene: TRBV23-1
J gene: TRBJ2-1
CDR3 protein: CASSQQRERNEQFF

CDR3 length: 12
V gene: TRBV20-1
J gene: TRBJ1-2
CDR3 protein: CSARDPAGGYTF

CDR3 length: 15
V gene: TRBV29-1
J gene: TRBJ2-5
CDR3 protein: CSVEDGKELEETQYF

CDR3 length: 16
V gene: TRBV2
J gene: TRBJ2-1
CDR3 protein: CASLGTSGITYNEQFF

CDR3 length: 14
V gene: TRBV7-9
J gene: TRBJ2-7
CDR3 protein: CASGSGTGIYEQYF

CDR3 length: 13
V gene: TRBV29-1
J gene: TRBJ1-4
CDR3 protein: CSVESRANEKLFF

CDR3 length: 15
V gene: TRBV12-3/TRBV12-4
J gene: TRBJ2-2
CDR3 protein: CASSLVGSNTGELFF